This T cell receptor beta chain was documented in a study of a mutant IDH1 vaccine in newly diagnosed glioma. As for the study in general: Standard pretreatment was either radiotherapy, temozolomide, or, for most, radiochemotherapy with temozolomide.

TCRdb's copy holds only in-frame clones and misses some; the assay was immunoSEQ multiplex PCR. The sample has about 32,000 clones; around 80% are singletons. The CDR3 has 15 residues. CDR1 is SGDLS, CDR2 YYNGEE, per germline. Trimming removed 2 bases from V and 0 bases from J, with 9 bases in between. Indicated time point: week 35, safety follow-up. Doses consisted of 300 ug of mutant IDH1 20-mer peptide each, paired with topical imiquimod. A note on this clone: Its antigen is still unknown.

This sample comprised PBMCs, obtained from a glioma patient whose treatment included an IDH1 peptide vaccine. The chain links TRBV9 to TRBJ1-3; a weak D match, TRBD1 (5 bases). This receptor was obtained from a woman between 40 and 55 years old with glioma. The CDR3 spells CASSVDSSSGNTIYF. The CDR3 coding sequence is TGTGCCAGCAGCGTCGACAGTTCCTCTGGAAACACCATATATTTT.